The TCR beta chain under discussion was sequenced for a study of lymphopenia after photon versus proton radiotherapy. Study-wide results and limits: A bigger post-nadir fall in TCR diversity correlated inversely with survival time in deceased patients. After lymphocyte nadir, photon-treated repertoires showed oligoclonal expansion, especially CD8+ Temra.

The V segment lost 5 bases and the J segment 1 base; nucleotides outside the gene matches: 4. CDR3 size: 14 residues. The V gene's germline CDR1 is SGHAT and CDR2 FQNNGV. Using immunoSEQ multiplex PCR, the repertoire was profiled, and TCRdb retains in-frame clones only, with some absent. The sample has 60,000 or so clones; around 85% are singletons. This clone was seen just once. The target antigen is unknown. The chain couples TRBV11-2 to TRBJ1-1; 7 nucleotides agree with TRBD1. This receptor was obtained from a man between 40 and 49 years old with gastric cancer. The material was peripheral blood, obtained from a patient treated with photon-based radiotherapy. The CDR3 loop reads CASSAGQQNTEAFF. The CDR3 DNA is TGTGCCAGCAGCGCGGGACAGCAGAACACTGAAGCTTTCTTT. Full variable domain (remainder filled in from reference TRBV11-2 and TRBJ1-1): EAGVAQSPRYKIIEKRQSVAFWCNPISGHATLYWYQQILGQGPKLLIQFQNNGVVDDSQLPKDRFSAERLKGVDSTLKIQPAKLEDSAVYLCASSAGQQNTEAFFGQGTRLTVV.